This T cell receptor beta chain was identified during a study of molecular identifiers for immune sequencing clone quantification. V lost 5 bases and J 4 bases, leaving 18 bases between the germline ends. CDR1 and CDR2 (germline): SEHNR, FQNEAQ (reference sequence). CDR3 size: 15 residues. MiXCR, run by TCRdb on the PCR reads, gives a single entry per CDR3 protein. This table has hundreds of thousands of distinct CDR3 sequences, about 20% appearing once. The source material was naive CD8+ T cells from blood, with Jurkat cell RNA spiked in. Noted subset: FACS-sorted CD8+CD4-CCR7+CD45RA+ naive T cells. This TCR was recovered from a human donor in good health. Some libraries in this study had Jurkat cell RNA spiked in. The genes are TRBV7-9 and TRBJ2-7, with D maybe TRBD2 (5 bases). The CDR3 protein is CASSADGPSLYEQYF. As DNA, the CDR3 is TGTGCCAGCAGCGCGGACGGCCCTAGCTTGTACGAGCAGTACTTC.